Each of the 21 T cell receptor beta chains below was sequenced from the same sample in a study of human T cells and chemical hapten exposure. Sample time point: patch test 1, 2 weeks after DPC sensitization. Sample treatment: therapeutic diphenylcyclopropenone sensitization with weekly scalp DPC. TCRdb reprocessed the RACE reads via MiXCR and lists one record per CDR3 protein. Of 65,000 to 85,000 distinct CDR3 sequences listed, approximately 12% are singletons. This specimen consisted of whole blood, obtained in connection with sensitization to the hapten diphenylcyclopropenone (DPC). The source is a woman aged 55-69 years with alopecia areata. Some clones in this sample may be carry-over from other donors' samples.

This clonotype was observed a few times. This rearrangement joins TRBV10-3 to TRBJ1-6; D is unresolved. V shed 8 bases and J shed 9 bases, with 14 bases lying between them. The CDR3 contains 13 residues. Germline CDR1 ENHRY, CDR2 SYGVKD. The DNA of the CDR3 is TGTGCCATCCACGAGGGAAATTTTTCACCCCTCCACTTT. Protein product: CAIHEGNFSPLHF.

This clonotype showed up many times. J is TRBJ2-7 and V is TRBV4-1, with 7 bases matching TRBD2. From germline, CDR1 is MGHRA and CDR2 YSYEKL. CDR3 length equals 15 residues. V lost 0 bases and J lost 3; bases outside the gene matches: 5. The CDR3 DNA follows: TGCGCCAGCAGCCAAGATTGGACTAGGGTCTACGAGCAGTACTTC. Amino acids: CASSQDWTRVYEQYF.

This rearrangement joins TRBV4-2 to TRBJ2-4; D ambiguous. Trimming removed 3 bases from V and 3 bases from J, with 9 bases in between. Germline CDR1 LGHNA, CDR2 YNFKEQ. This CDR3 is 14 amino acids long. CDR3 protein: CASSHTWGKNIQYF. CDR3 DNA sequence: TGTGCCAGCAGCCACACCTGGGGCAAAAACATTCAGTACTTC.

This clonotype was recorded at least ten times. CDR3 nucleotide sequence: TGCAGTGCTGGACGGGGGGGCGGACGGGATACGCAGTATTTT. The encoded protein is CSAGRGGGRDTQYF. This chain links TRBV20-1 with TRBJ2-3; 8 positions match TRBD2. Germline V CDR1 and CDR2: DFQATT, SNEGSKA (reference sequence). This CDR3 region has 14 residues. V trimming: 5 bases; J trimming: 6 bases; junction bases outside the gene matches: 10.

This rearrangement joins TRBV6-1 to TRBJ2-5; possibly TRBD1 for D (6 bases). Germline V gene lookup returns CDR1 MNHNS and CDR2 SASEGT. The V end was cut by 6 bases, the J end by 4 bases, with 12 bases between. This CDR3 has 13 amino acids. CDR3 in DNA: TGTGCCAGCAGAGCAGGGGCCCGAGAGACCCAGTACTTC. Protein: CASRAGARETQYF.

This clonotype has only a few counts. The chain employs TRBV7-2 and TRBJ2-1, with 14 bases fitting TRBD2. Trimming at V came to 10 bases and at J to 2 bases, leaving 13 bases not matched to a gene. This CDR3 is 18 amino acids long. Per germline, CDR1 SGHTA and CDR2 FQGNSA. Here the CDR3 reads CATEVGLAGGRTYNEQFF. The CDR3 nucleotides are TGTGCCACCGAAGTAGGACTAGCGGGGGGCCGTACCTACAATGAGCAGTTCTTC.

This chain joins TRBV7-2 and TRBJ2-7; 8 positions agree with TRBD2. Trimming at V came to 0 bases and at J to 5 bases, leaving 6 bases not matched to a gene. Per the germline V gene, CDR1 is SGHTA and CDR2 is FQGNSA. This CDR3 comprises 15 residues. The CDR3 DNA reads TGTGCCAGCAGCTTAGCAATCGACGGGGGGGACGAGCAGTACTTC. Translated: CASSLAIDGGDEQYF.

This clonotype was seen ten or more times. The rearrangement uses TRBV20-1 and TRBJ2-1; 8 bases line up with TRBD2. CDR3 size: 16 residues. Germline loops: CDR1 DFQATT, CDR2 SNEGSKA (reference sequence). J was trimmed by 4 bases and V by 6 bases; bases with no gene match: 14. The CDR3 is CSAETPVAGGYNEQFF. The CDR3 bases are TGCAGTGCCGAAACCCCAGTGGCGGGGGGATACAATGAGCAGTTCTTC.

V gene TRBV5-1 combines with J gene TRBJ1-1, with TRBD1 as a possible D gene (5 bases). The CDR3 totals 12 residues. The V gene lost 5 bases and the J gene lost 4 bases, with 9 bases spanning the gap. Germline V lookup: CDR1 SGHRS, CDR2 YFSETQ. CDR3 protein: CASRGPSTEAFF. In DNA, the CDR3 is TGCGCCAGCAGGGGACCATCCACTGAAGCTTTCTTT.

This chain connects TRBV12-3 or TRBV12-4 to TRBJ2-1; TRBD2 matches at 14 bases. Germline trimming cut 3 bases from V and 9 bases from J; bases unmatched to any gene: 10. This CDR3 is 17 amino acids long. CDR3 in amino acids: CASSFPLTSGGAGEQFF. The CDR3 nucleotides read TGTGCCAGCAGTTTCCCCCTGACTAGCGGGGGGGCGGGTGAGCAGTTCTTC.

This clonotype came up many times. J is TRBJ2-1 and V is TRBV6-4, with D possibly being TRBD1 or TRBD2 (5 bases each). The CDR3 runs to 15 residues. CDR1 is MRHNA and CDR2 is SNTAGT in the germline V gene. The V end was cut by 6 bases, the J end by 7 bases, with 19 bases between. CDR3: CASSERDGDVNEQFF. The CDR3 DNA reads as TGTGCCAGCAGCGAACGGGACGGGGACGTTAATGAGCAGTTCTTC.

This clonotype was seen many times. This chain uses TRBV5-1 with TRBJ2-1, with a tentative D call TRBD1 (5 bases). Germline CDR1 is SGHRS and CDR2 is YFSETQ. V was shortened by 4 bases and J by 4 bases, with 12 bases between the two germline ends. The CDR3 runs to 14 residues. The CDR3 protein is CASSPPQGYNEQFF. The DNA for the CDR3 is TGCGCCAGCAGCCCCCCCCAGGGATACAATGAGCAGTTCTTC.

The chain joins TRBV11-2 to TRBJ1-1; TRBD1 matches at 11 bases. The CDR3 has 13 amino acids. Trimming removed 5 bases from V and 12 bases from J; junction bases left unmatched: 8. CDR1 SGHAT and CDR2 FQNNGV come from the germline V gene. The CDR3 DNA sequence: TGTGCCAGCAGCCCAGGGACAGGGGGATCATCTTTCTTT. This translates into CASSPGTGGSSFF.

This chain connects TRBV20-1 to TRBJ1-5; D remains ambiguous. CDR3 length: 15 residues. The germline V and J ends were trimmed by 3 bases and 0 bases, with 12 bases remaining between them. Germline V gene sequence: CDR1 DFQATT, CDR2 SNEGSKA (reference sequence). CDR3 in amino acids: CSASQNSNSNQPQHF. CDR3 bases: TGCAGTGCTAGCCAGAACAGCAATAGCAATCAGCCCCAGCATTTT.

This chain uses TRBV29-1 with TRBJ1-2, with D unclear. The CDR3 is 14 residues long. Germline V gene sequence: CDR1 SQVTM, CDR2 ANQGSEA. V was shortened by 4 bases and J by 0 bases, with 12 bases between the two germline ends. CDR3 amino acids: CSVGAALTNYGYTF. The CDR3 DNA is TGCAGCGTTGGGGCAGCCCTGACTAACTATGGCTACACCTTC. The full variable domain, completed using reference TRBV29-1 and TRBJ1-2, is SAVISQKPSRDICQRGTSLTIQCQVDSQVTMMFWYRQQPGQSLTLIATANQGSEATYESGFVIDKFPISRPNLTFSTLTVSNMSPEDSSIYLCSVGAALTNYGYTFGSGTRLTVV.

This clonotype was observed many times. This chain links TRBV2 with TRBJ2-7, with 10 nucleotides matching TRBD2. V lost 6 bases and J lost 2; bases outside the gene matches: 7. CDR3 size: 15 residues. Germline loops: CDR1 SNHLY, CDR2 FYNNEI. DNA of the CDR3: TGTGCCAGCAGACTACTAGCGGGGTTACCCTACGAGCAGTACTTC. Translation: CASRLLAGLPYEQYF. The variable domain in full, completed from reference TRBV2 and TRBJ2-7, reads EPEVTQTPSHQVTQMGQEVILRCVPISNHLYFYWYRQILGQKVEFLVSFYNNEISEKSEIFDDQFSVERPDGSNFTLKIRSTKLEDSAMYFCASRLLAGLPYEQYFGPGTRLTVT.

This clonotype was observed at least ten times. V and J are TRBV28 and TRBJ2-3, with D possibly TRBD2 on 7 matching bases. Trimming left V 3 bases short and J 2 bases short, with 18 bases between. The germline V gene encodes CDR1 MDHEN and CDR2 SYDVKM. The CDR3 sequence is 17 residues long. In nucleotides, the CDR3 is TGTGCCAGCAGTTTGCCCCAGGGCGGGGGCATCACAGATACGCAGTATTTT. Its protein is CASSLPQGGGITDTQYF. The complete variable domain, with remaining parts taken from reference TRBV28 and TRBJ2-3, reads DVKVTQSSRYLVKRTGEKVFLECVQDMDHENMFWYRQDPGLGLRLIYFSYDVKMKEKGDIPEGYSVSREKKERFSLILESASTNQTSMYLCASSLPQGGGITDTQYFGPGTRLTVL.

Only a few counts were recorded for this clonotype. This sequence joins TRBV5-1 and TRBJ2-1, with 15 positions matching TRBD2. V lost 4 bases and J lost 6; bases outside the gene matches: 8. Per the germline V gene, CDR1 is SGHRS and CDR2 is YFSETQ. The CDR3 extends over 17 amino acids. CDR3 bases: TGCGCCAGCAGCCCGACCGGACTAGCGGGGGGGCTCAATGAGCAGTTCTTC. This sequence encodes CASSPTGLAGGLNEQFF.

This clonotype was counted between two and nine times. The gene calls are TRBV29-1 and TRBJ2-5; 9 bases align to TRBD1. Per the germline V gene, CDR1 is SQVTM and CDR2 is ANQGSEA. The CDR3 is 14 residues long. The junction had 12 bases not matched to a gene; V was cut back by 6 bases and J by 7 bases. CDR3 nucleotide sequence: TGCAGCGTCGGAGCCGGGACAGGGTGGGGGACCCAGTACTTC. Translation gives CSVGAGTGWGTQYF.

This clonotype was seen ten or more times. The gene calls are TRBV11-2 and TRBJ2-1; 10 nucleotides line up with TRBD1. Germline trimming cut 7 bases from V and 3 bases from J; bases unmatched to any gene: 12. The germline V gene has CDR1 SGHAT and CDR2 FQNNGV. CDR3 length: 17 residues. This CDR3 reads CASNRQPGQGIYNEQFF. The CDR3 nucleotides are TGTGCCAGCAACCGACAACCGGGACAGGGGATCTACAATGAGCAGTTCTTC. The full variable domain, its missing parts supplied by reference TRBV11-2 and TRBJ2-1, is EAGVAQSPRYKIIEKRQSVAFWCNPISGHATLYWYQQILGQGPKLLIQFQNNGVVDDSQLPKDRFSAERLKGVDSTLKIQPAKLEDSAVYLCASNRQPGQGIYNEQFFGPGTRLTVL.

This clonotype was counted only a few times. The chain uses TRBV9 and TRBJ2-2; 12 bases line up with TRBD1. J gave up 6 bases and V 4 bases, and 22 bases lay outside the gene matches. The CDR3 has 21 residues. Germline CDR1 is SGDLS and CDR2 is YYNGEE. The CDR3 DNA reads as TGTGCCAGCAGCCCGGCCGGAAGGGACAGGGGGCGATTACCCTCTGCCGGGGAGCTGTTTTTT. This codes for CASSPAGRDRGRLPSAGELFF. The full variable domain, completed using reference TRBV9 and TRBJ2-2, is DSGVTQTPKHLITATGQRVTLRCSPRSGDLSVYWYQQSLDQGLQFLIQYYNGEERAKGNILERFSAQQFPDLHSELNLSSLELGDSALYFCASSPAGRDRGRLPSAGELFFGEGSRLTVL.